The present T cell receptor (beta chain) was sequenced within a study of cytomegalovirus exposure and HLA in healthy donors (dated by TCRdb to the late 2010s). Background on the whole study: The roughly 670 repertoires of the first cohort and the 120 or so validation repertoires were produced on the same platform, according to a later analysis. The study aimed to test whether cataloging public T cell receptors could reveal signatures of past pathogen exposure. Besides the first cohort of 666 subjects, a separate validation cohort made up of over 95 different subjects was used. To predict cytomegalovirus infection status, the study brought together high-throughput TCR immunosequencing, statistical association of individual TCRs with disease status, and machine learning.

Comments on this clone: Its antigen is unknown. Base qualities are not provided; no much larger clone lies one nucleotide away.

What the study reported, not specific to this receptor: A later analysis lacked HLA typing for the validation cohort, so it scored co-occurrence in that cohort across all 120 repertoires. The study gave a list of around 170 TCR beta chains associated with cytomegalovirus. In vitro tests confirmed that a few of the cytomegalovirus-associated TCR beta chains recognize cytomegalovirus antigens. The classifier was reported to diagnose cytomegalovirus status with high specificity and sensitivity in both the original cohort and the validation cohort. Subsequent analysis determined that TCRs grouped into clusters in the first cohort also showed a tendency toward co-occurrence across the roughly 120 validation repertoires, and 85% to 95% of cluster scores exceeded 0. According to the authors, the approach could potentially be generalized to other disease states and immunological phenotypes. While some public TCRs were present in many individuals, most TCR sequences turned up only very rarely across donors.

Donors formed part of the validation cohort, which comprised 120 subjects and was distinct from the first cohort of several hundred subjects. V is reduced by 6 bases and J by 3 bases, leaving a spacing of 18 bases between them. The germline V gene provides CDR1 SNHLY and CDR2 FYNNEI. The CDR3 runs 16 residues from the cysteine to the phenylalanine. The DNA shown is the 48-base CDR3, in frame from base 1. The receptor library was made with the immunoSEQ multiplex PCR assay. The published analysis was carried out like this. A statistical classification framework was built to diagnose cytomegalovirus status from the catalog of TCR beta chain sequences. TCRdb's version of the immuneACCESS table is confined to in-frame rearrangements and falls short of the full clone set. An unresolved V gene accounts for under half of the shortfall where checked; the remainder is of unknown origin. That table is the source of V, J and clone size, and D and trimming were worked out from the DNA. The sample includes about 56,000 clones, with roughly 93% observed a single time. Around 1.7% of the sample goes to the ten largest clones.

The source material was PBMCs. This receptor was identified in a young woman in good health and CMV-seropositive. The chain joins TRBV2 to TRBJ1-5; confidence is insufficient to name the D gene. The sequenced DNA is TGTGCCAGCAGGAAGGCCCGAGAAGGAGACAATCAGCCCCAGCATTTT. Its protein is CASRKAREGDNQPQHF.